This T cell receptor (beta chain) was identified during a study of blood T cell repertoires in COVID-19. Overall study: Acute and convalescent COVID-19 samples came from the United States, Italy and Spain. From T cells, B-cell-depleted T cells, or PBMCs came the material, which was cDNA or gDNA.

The V segment lost 0 bases and the J segment 4 bases; nucleotides outside the gene matches: 1. CDR1 and CDR2 from the germline V gene are GTSNPN and SVGIG (reference sequence). There are 15 residues in the CDR3. Cohort placement rested on clinical history that participants reported themselves. Assay used: immunoSEQ multiplex PCR; TCRdb lists only in-frame clones, some missing. The repertoire has about 140,000 clones, approximately 84% of them found once; the top ten carry 4.5% to 6%. The chain employs TRBV30 and TRBJ2-3; 13 bases map to TRBD2. Material for sequencing was PBMCs or T cells enriched from blood (not recorded which). This TCR derives from a man aged 35 to 55 with acute COVID-19. The DNA of the CDR3 is TGTGCCTGGAGTGTACTAGCGGGGGGGCCAGATACGCAGTATTTT. Translation: CAWSVLAGGPDTQYF.